This T cell receptor (beta chain) was identified during a study of cytomegalovirus exposure and HLA in healthy donors. Trimming removed 5 bases from V and 4 bases from J, with 15 bases in between. There are 15 residues in the CDR3. Germline V CDR1 and CDR2: LNHDA, SQIVND (reference sequence). With respect to this clone: The antigen is unknown.

Findings and caveats of the study: A list of roughly 160 TCR beta chains associated with cytomegalovirus was given.

The PCR was carried out with 60 Vbeta primers and 13 Jbeta primers. Clones were read by immunoSEQ multiplex PCR, and TCRdb kept only the in-frame ones, dropping some. The table includes around 210,000 clones, 82% detected once. The sequenced material came from PBMCs. The J gene is TRBJ1-5, the V gene TRBV19; D possibly corresponds to TRBD1 (6 bases). The sequence derives from a woman aged 40-49 years in good health and CMV-seronegative. As DNA, the CDR3 is TGTGCCAGTAGTCCCCTAGGGGGGGGTAATCAGCCCCAGCATTTT. Its protein is CASSPLGGGNQPQHF.